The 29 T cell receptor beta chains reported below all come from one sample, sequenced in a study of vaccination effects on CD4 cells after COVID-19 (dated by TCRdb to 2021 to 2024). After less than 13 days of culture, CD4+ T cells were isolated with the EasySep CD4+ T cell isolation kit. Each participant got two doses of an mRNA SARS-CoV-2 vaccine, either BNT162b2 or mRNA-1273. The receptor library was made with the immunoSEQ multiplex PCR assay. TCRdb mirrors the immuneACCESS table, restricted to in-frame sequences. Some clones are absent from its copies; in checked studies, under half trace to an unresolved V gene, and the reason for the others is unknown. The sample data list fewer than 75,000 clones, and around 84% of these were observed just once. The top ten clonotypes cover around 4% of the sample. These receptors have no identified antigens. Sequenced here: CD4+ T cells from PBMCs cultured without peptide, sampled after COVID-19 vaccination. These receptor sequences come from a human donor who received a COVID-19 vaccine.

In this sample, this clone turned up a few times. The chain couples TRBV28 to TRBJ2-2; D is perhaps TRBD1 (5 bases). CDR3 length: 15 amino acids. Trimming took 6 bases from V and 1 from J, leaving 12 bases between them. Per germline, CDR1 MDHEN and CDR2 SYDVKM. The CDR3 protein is CASRTGQGNTGELFF. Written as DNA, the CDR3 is TGTGCCAGCAGGACTGGGCAGGGGAACACCGGGGAGCTGTTTTTT.

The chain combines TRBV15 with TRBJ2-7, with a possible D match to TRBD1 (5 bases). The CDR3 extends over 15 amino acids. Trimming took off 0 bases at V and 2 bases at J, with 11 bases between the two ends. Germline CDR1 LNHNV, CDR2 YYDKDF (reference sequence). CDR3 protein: CATSRDPGYTYEQYF. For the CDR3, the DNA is TGTGCCACCAGCAGAGATCCAGGGTACACCTACGAGCAGTACTTC.

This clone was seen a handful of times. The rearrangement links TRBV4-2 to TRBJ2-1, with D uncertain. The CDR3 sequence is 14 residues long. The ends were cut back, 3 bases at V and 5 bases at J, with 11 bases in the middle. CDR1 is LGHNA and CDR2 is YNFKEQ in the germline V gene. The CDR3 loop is CASSHNPPDNEQFF. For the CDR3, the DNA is TGTGCCAGCAGCCATAACCCGCCAGACAATGAGCAGTTCTTC.

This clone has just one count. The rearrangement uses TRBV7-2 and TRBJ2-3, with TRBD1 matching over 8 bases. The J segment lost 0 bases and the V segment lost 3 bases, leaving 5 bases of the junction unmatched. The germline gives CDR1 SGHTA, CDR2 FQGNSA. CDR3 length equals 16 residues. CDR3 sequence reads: CASSLRTGYSTDTQYF. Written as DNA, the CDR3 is TGTGCCAGCAGCTTGAGGACAGGGTATAGCACAGATACGCAGTATTTT.

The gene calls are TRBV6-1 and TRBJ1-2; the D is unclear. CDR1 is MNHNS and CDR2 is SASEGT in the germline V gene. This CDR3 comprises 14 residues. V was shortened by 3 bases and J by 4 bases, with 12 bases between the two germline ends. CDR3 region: CASSDTARPYGYTF. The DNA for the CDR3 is TGTGCCAGCAGTGATACGGCCAGACCCTATGGCTACACCTTC.

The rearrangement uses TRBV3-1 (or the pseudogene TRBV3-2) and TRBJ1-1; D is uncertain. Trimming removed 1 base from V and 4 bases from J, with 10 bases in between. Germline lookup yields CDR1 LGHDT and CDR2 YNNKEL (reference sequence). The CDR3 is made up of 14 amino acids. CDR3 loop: CASSQGRLGTEAFF. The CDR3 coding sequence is TGTGCCAGCAGCCAAGGCAGGCTGGGCACTGAAGCTTTCTTT.

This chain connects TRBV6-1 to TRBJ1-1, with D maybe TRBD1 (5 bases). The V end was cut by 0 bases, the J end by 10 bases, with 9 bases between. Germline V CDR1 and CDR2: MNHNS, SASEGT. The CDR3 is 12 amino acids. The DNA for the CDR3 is TGTGCCAGCAGTGAAGCGTTTACAGGAGCTTTCTTT. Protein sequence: CASSEAFTGAFF.

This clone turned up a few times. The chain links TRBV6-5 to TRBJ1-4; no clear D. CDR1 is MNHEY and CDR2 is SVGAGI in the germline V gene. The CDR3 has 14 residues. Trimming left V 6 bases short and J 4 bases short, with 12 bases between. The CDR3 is CASRNNHGNEKLFF. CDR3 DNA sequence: TGTGCCAGCAGGAATAACCACGGTAATGAAAAACTGTTTTTT.

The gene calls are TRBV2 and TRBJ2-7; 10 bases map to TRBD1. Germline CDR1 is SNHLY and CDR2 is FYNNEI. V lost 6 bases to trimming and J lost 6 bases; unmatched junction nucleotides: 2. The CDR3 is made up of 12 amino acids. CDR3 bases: TGTGCCAGCAGCGGGACAGGGGCCGAGCAGTACTTC. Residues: CASSGTGAEQYF.

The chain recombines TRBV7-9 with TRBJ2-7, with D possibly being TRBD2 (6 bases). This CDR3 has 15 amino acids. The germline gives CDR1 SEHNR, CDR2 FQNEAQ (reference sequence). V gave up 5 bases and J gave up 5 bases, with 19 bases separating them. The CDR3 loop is CASSQRAEGEDEQYF. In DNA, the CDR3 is TGTGCCAGCAGCCAAAGGGCGGAGGGTGAGGACGAGCAGTACTTC.

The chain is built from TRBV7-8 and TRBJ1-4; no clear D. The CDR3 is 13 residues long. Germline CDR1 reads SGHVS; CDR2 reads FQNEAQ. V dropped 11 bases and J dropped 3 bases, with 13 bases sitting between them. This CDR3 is CAGRVQPNEKLFF. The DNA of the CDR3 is TGTGCCGGACGCGTACAGCCTAATGAAAAACTGTTTTTT. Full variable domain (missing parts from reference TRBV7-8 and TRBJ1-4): GAGVSQSPRYKVAKRGQDVALRCDPISGHVSLFWYQQALGQGPEFLTYFQNEAQLDKSGLPSDRFFAERPEGSVSTLKIQRTQQEDSAVYLCAGRVQPNEKLFFGSGTQLSVL.

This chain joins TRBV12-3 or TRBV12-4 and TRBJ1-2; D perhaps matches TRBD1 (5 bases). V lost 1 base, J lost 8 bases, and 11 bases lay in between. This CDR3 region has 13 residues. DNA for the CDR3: TGTGCCAGCAGTTTAGGGCAGGGAAGGGGCTACACCTTC. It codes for CASSLGQGRGYTF.

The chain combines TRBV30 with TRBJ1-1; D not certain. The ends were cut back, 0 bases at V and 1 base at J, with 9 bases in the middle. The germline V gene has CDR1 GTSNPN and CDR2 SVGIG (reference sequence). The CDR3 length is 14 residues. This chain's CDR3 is CAWSVRRENTEAFF. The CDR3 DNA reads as TGTGCCTGGAGTGTACGGCGGGAGAACACTGAAGCTTTCTTT.

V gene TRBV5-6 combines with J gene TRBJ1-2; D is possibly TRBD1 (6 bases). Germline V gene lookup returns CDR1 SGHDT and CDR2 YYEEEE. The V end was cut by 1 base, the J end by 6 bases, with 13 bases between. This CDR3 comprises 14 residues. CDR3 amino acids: CASSLYGGGNGYTF. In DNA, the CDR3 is TGTGCCAGCAGCTTGTACGGGGGCGGGAATGGCTACACCTTC.

The CDR3 protein is CASSVDRVFGEKLFF. The CDR3 coding sequence is TGTGCCAGCAGCGTGGACAGGGTTTTTGGCGAAAAACTGTTTTTT. This chain joins TRBV5-4 and TRBJ1-4, with 8 bases that match TRBD1. CDR3 length: 15 residues. The J segment lost 8 bases and the V segment lost 4 bases, leaving 10 bases of the junction unmatched. Germline CDR1 reads SGHNT; CDR2 reads YYREEE (reference sequence).

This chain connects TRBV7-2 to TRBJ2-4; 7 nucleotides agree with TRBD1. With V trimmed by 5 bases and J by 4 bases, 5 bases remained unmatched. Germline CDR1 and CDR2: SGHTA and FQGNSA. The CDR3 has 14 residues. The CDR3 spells CASSHGTAKNIQYF. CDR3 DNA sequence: TGTGCCAGCAGCCACGGGACAGCTAAAAACATTCAGTACTTC.

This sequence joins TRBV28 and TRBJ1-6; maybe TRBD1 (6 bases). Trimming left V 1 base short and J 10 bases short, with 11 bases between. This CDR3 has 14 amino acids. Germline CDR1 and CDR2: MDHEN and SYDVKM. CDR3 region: CASSLSAGVSPLHF. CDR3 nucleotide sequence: TGTGCCAGCAGTTTATCCGCAGGGGTCTCACCCCTCCACTTT.

The CDR3 bases are TGCGCCAGCAGCTTGGGGGTGGCCGGAGCTGCGGGTGGGGCCAACGTCCTGACTTTC. The encoded protein is CASSLGVAGAAGGANVLTF. The chain employs TRBV5-1 and TRBJ2-6, with D perhaps matching TRBD2 (5 bases). This CDR3 has 19 amino acids. V lost 0 bases and J 3 bases, leaving 19 bases between the germline ends. Germline V gives CDR1 SGHRS, CDR2 YFSETQ.

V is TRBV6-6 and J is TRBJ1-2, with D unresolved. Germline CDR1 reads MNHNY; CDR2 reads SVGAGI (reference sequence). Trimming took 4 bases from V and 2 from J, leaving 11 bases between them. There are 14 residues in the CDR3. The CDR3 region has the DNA TGTGCCAGCAGTTCCCATTCAGCAAACTATGGCTACACCTTC. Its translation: CASSSHSANYGYTF.

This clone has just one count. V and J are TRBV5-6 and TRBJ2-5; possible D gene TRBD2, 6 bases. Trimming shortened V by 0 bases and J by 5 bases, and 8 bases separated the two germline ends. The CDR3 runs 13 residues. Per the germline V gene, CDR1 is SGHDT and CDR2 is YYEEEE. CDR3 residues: CASSLAGGETQYF. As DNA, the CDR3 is TGTGCCAGCAGCTTGGCCGGAGGGGAGACCCAGTACTTC.

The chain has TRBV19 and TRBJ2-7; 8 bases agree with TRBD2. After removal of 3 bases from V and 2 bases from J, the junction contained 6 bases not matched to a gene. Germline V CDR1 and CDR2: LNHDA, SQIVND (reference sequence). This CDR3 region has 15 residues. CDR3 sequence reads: CASSMVAGGPYEQYF. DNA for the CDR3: TGTGCCAGTAGTATGGTGGCGGGAGGACCCTACGAGCAGTACTTC. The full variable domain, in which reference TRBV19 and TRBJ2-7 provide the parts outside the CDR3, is DGGITQSPKYLFRKEGQNVTLSCEQNLNHDAMYWYRQDPGQGLRLIYYSQIVNDFQKGDIAEGYSVSREKKESFPLTVTSAQKNPTAFYLCASSMVAGGPYEQYFGPGTRLTVT.

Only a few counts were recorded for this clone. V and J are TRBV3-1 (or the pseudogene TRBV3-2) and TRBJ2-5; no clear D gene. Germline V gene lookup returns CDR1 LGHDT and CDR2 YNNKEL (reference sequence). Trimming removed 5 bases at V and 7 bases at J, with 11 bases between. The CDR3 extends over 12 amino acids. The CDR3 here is CASSGPKGTQYF. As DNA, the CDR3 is TGTGCCAGCAGCGGGCCGAAGGGGACCCAGTACTTC.

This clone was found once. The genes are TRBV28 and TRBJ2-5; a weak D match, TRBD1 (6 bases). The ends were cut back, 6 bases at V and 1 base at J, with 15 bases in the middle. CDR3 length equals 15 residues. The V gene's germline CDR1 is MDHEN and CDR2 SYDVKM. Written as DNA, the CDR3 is TGTGCCAGCAGCCATACACAGGGCCCCCAAGAGACCCAGTACTTC. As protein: CASSHTQGPQETQYF.

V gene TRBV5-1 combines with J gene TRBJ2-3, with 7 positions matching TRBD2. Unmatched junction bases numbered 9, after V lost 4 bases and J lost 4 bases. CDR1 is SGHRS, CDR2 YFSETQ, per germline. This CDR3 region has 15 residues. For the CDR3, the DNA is TGCGCCAGCAGCGTCCCTAGCGGAGGTCCAGATACGCAGTATTTT. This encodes CASSVPSGGPDTQYF.

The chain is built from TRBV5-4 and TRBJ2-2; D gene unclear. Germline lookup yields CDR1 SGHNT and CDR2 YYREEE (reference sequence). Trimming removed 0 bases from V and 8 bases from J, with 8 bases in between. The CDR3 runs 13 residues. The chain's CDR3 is CASSLGLSGELFF. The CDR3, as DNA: TGTGCCAGCAGCTTGGGGCTTAGTGGGGAGCTGTTTTTT. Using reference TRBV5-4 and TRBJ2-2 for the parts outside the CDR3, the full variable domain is ETGVTQSPTHLIKTRGQQVTLRCSSQSGHNTVSWYQQALGQGPQFIFQYYREEENGRGNFPPRFSGLQFPNYSSELNVNALELDDSALYLCASSLGLSGELFFGEGSRLTVL.

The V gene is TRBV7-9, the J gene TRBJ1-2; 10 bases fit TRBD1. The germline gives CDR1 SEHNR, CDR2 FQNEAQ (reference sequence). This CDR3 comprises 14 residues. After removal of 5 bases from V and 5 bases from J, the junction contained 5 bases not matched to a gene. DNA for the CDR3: TGTGCCAGCAGCCGCTCGGGACAGGGGTATGGCTACACCTTC. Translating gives CASSRSGQGYGYTF.

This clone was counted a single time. The CDR3 DNA sequence: TGTGCCAGTAGTAAATGGGGGGGTGAACAAGAGACCCAGTACTTC. Its translation: CASSKWGGEQETQYF. The rearrangement joins TRBV19 to TRBJ2-5; 7 bases align to TRBD2. Germline CDR1 LNHDA, CDR2 SQIVND (reference sequence). Germline trimming cut 4 bases from V and 2 bases from J; bases unmatched to any gene: 7. This CDR3 has 15 amino acids.

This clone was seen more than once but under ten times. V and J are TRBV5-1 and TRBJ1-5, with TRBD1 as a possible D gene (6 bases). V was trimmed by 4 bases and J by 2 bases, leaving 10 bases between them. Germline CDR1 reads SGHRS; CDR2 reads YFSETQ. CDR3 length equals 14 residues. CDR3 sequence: CASSPDSRNQPQHF. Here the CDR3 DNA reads TGCGCCAGCAGCCCGGACAGTCGCAATCAGCCCCAGCATTTT.

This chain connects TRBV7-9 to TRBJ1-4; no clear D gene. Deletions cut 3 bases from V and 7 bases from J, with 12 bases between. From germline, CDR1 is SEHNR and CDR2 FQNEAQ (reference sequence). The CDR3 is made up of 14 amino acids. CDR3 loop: CASSFGGGFEKLFF. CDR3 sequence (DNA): TGTGCCAGCAGCTTCGGAGGAGGATTTGAAAAACTGTTTTTT.